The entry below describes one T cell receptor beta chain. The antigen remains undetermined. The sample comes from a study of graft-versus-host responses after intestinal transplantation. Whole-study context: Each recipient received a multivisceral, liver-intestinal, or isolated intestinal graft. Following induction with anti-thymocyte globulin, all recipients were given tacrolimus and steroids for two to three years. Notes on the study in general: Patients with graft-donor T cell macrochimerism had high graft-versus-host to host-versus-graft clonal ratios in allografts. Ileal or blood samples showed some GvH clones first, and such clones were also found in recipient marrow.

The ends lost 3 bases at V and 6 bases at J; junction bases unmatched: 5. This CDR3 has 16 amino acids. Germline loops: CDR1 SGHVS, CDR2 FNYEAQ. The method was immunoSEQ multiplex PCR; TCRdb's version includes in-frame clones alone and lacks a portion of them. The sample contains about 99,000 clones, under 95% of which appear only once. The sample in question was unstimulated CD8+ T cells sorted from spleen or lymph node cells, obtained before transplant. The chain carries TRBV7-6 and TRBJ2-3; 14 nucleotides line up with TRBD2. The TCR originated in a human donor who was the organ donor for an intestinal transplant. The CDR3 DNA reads TGTGCCAGCAGCTTTGGACTAGCGGGGGGCGGCGATACGCAGTATTTT. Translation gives CASSFGLAGGGDTQYF.